The 15 T cell receptor beta chains listed next were all sequenced from one sample in a study of beta chain features in type 1 diabetes. Whole-study results and caveats: Shorter TCRB CDR3s, moderately but significantly so, were found in Type 1 diabetes patients in all four CD4+ subsets.

The entirety of the isolated RNA underwent reverse transcription, so expressed TCRB transcripts were sequenced. Here immunoSEQ multiplex PCR was the method, and the copy in TCRdb shows in-frame clones only, minus some. Of over 300,000 clones listed, approximately 10% were seen once; the top ten hold over 0.95%. Antigens for these TCRs are unknown. Sequencing used central memory CD4+ T cells from blood. These receptors came from a man under 40 with type 1 diabetes.

With regard to this clone: Other DNA sequences from this sample encode an identical CDR3 as well. The chain has TRBV7-9 and TRBJ2-6; D perhaps matches TRBD2 (5 bases). The CDR3 runs 15 residues. V lost 0 bases and J lost 2, with 5 bases in between. Germline V gene sequence: CDR1 SEHNR, CDR2 FQNEAQ (reference sequence). CDR3 in DNA: TGTGCCAGCAGCTTAGCCGGGGCTGGGGCCAACGTCCTGACTTTC. This encodes CASSLAGAGANVLTF. Full variable domain (remainder filled in from reference TRBV7-9 and TRBJ2-6): DTGVSQNPRHKITKRGQNVTFRCDPISEHNRLYWYRQTLGQGPEFLTYFQNEAQLEKSRLLSDRFSAERPKGSFSTLEIQRTEQGDSAMYLCASSLAGAGANVLTFGAGSRLTVL.

This clone was found a few times. The chain is built from TRBV6-6 and TRBJ1-5; D is undetermined. Germline V gives CDR1 MNHNY, CDR2 SVGAGI (reference sequence). Trimming left V 0 bases short and J 4 bases short, with 7 bases between. CDR3 length: 14 amino acids. CDR3 loop: CASSYSTSNQPQHF. CDR3 nucleotide sequence: TGTGCCAGCAGTTACTCCACTTCTAATCAGCCCCAGCATTTT.

V usage is TRBV28 and J usage is TRBJ2-7; no reliable D call. The CDR3 consists of 12 residues. In germline, CDR1 is MDHEN, CDR2 SYDVKM. V was trimmed by 6 bases and J by 7 bases, leaving 13 bases between them. CDR3 nucleotide sequence: TGTGCCAGCAGCTCGTCCTTGGGGGAGCAGTACTTC. This codes for CASSSSLGEQYF.

V is TRBV29-1 and J is TRBJ2-2, with a weak D call TRBD1 (5 bases). The CDR3 loop spans 12 amino acids. Looked up from germline, CDR1 is SQVTM and CDR2 is ANQGSEA. Trimming pared 4 bases from V and 7 bases from J, leaving 10 bases between. The CDR3, as DNA: TGCAGCGTTGCACAGGCAAACGGGGAGCTGTTTTTT. It specifies CSVAQANGELFF.

V and J are TRBV30 and TRBJ1-1; D is uncertain. Germline assignment: CDR1 GTSNPN and CDR2 SVGIG (reference sequence). This CDR3 has 14 amino acids. Trimming pared 2 bases from V and 0 bases from J, leaving 10 bases between. The CDR3 DNA follows: TGTGCCTGGAGTCTGGCCGGGATGAACACTGAAGCTTTCTTT. This codes for CAWSLAGMNTEAFF.

This rearrangement joins TRBV18 to TRBJ2-1, with D hard to call. V lost 5 bases and J 7 bases, leaving 9 bases between the germline ends. Germline-derived CDR1 and CDR2 are KGHSH and LQKENI. CDR3 size: 12 residues. This CDR3 reads CASSDAGNEQFF. The CDR3 coding sequence is TGTGCCAGCTCAGATGCCGGGAATGAGCAGTTCTTC.

V usage is TRBV7-2 and J usage is TRBJ1-5; D is ambiguous. The germline gives CDR1 SGHTA, CDR2 FQGNSA. V was trimmed by 5 bases and J by 1 base, leaving 15 bases between them. This CDR3 is built from 16 residues. In nucleotides, the CDR3 is TGTGCCAGCAGCCCCCATGTGGCAGGAAGCAATCAGCCCCAGCATTTT. Translated: CASSPHVAGSNQPQHF.

This clone was picked up many times. CDR3 nucleotides: TGTGCCAGCAGCCAGGGGAGGACCGGGGAGCTGTTTTTT. Protein sequence: CASSQGRTGELFF. The chain recombines TRBV27 with TRBJ2-2; D may correspond to TRBD1 or TRBD2 (6 bases each). Germline values: CDR1 MNHEY, CDR2 SMNVEV (reference sequence). V lost 6 bases and J 5 bases, leaving 10 bases between the germline ends. The CDR3 extends over 13 amino acids.

The rearrangement links TRBV10-1 to TRBJ2-3, with D possibly being TRBD2 (7 bases). Germline CDR1 reads WNHNN; CDR2 reads SYGVQD (reference sequence). With 4 bases removed from V and 8 bases from J, the gap between germline ends came to 16 bases. The CDR3 consists of 14 residues. The CDR3 DNA follows: TGCGCCAGCAGTGCCCTCTTCGGGGGGCCTACGCAGTATTTT. It encodes CASSALFGGPTQYF.

This chain connects TRBV6-6 to TRBJ1-2; D gene ambiguous. This CDR3 is 14 amino acids long. Per germline, CDR1 MNHNY and CDR2 SVGAGI (reference sequence). V dropped 6 bases and J dropped 1 base, with 12 bases sitting between them. CDR3 sequence (DNA): TGTGCCAGCAGAGCCCCGGACCTTAACTATGGCTACACCTTC. Translating it yields CASRAPDLNYGYTF.

There are many counts of this clone. CDR3: CASSLVLAGSTDTQYF. In DNA, the CDR3 is TGCGCCAGCAGCTTGGTCCTAGCGGGTTCCACAGATACGCAGTATTTT. The chain uses TRBV5-1 and TRBJ2-3; 8 bases match TRBD2. V lost 0 bases, J lost 2 bases, and 5 bases stayed unmatched. This CDR3 spans 16 amino acids. The germline CDR1 and CDR2 sequences are SGHRS and YFSETQ. The full variable domain, rest sourced from reference TRBV5-1 and TRBJ2-3, is KAGVTQTPRYLIKTRGQQVTLSCSPISGHRSVSWYQQTPGQGLQFLFEYFSETQRNKGNFPGRFSGRQFSNSRSEMNVSTLELGDSALYLCASSLVLAGSTDTQYFGPGTRLTVL.

There are a few counts of this clone. The CDR3 reads CASSDPRGNEKLFF. The CDR3 DNA follows: TGTGCCAGCAGCGACCCAAGGGGGAATGAAAAACTGTTTTTT. The V gene is TRBV9, the J gene TRBJ1-4, with a weak D call TRBD1 (6 bases). Trimming removed 3 bases at V and 5 bases at J, with 11 bases between. The CDR3 covers 14 residues. CDR1 SGDLS and CDR2 YYNGEE come from the germline V gene.

V is TRBV27 and J is TRBJ1-2, with D possibly TRBD1 on 5 matching bases. There are 13 residues in the CDR3. Germline CDR1 is MNHEY and CDR2 is SMNVEV (reference sequence). V was cut by 6 bases and J by 4 bases, with 12 bases left in between. This chain's CDR3 is CASSRPTGYGYTF. The CDR3 bases are TGTGCCAGCAGCCGACCAACAGGCTATGGCTACACCTTC.

This clone came up a few times. The gene calls are TRBV20-1 and TRBJ2-3, with D hard to call. Per germline, CDR1 DFQATT and CDR2 SNEGSKA (reference sequence). This CDR3 has 11 amino acids. Trimming stripped 3 bases from V and 5 bases from J, with 6 bases between. CDR3 loop: CSASAGDTQYF. CDR3 DNA: TGCAGTGCTAGTGCCGGAGATACGCAGTATTTT.

This clone occurred a few times. V and J are TRBV11-2 and TRBJ2-1; D is perhaps TRBD2 (6 bases). V shed 4 bases and J shed 7 bases, with 17 bases lying between them. This CDR3 is 15 amino acids long. The germline CDR1 and CDR2 sequences are SGHAT and FQNNGV. The CDR3 here is CASSYQTGTLNEQFF. Written as DNA, the CDR3 is TGTGCCAGCAGCTACCAAACCGGGACTTTAAATGAGCAGTTCTTC.